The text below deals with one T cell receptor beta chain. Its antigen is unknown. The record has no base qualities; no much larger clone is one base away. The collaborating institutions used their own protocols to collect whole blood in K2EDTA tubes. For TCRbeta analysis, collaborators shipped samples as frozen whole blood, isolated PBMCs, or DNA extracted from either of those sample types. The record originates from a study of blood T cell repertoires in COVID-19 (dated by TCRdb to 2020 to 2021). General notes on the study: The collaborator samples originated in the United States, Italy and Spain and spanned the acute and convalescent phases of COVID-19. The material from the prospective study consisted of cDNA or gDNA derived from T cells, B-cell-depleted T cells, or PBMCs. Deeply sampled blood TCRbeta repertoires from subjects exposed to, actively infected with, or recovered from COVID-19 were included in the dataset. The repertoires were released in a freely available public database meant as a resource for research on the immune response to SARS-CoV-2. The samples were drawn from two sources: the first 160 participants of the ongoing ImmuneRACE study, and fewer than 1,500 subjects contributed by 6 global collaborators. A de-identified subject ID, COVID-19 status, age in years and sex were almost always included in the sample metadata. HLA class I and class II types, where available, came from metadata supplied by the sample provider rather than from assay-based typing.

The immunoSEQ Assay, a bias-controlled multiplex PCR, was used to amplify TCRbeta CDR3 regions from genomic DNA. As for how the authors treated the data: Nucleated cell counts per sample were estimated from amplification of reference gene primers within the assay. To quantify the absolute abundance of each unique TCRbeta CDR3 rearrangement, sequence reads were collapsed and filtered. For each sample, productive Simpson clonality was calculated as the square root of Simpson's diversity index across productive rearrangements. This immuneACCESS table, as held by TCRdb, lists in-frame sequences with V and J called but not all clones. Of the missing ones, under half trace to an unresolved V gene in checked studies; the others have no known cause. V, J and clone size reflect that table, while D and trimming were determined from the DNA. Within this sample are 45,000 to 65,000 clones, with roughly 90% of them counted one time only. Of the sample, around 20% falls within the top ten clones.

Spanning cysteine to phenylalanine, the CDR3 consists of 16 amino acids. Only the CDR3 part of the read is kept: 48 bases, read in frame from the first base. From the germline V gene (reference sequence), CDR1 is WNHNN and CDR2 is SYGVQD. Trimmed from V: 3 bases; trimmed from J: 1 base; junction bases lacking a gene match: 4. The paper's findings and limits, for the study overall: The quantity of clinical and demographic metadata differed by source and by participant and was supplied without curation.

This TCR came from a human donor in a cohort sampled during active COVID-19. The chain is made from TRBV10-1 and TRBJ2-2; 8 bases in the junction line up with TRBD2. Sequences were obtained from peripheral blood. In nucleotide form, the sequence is TGCGCCAGCAGTGACCTGGCGGGGGGGAACACCGGGGAGCTGTTTTTT. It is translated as CASSDLAGGNTGELFF.